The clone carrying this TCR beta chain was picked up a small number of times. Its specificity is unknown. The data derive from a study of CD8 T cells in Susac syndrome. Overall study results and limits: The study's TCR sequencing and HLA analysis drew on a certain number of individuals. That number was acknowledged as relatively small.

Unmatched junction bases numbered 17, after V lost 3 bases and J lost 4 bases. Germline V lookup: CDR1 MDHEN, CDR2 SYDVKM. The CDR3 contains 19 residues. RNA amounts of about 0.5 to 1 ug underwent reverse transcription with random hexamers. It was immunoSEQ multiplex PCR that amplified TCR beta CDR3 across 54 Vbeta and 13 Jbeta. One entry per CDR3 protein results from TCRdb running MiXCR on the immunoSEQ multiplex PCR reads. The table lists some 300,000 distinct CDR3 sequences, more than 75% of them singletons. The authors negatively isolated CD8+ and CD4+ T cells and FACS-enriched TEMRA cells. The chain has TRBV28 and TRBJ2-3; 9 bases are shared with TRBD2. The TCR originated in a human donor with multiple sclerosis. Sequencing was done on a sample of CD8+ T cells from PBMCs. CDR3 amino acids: CASSFRPKSAGGPSDTQYF. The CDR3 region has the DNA TGTGCCAGCAGTTTTAGGCCCAAGTCGGCGGGAGGGCCGTCAGATACGCAGTATTTT.